Following are 16 T cell receptor beta chains from one sample sequenced in a study of CD8+ T cells in alopecia areata. TCR sequencing used cDNA made by reverse transcription of extracted RNA. The assay was immunoSEQ multiplex PCR, and TCRdb's table has in-frame clones only and misses some. This sample has hundreds of thousands of clones, with less than 80% found just once. The sample was CD4+ T cells sorted from blood, taken at week 0. These receptors originate from a human donor with alopecia areata.

CDR3 nucleotide sequence: TGTGCCAGCAGCGTATTCCTAGCAGCAGATACGCAGTATTTT. It encodes CASSVFLAADTQYF. The V call is TRBV9, the J call TRBJ2-3, with D tentatively TRBD2 (5 bases). Trimming took off 1 base at V and 4 bases at J, with 10 bases between the two ends. The CDR3 is made up of 14 amino acids. From germline, CDR1 is SGDLS and CDR2 YYNGEE.

This chain connects TRBV4-3 to TRBJ2-3, with 8 bases fitting TRBD1. Trimming took 1 base from V and 4 from J; bases not matched to a gene: 7. Germline-derived CDR1 and CDR2 are LGHNA and YSLEER. The CDR3 has 16 amino acids. In DNA, the CDR3 is TGCGCCAGCAGCCAAGGCCCAGGGGGCATCCCAGATACGCAGTATTTT. Protein product: CASSQGPGGIPDTQYF.

This clone was observed a few times. The chain joins TRBV4-3 to TRBJ1-5; TRBD1 matches 10 bases. V trimming: 0 bases; J trimming: 12 bases; junction bases outside the gene matches: 2. Germline loops: CDR1 LGHNA, CDR2 YSLEER. CDR3 length: 13 amino acids. The CDR3 coding sequence is TGCGCCAGCAGCCAAGATCGGGACAGGGGCCAGCATTTT. Translation: CASSQDRDRGQHF.

The chain has TRBV27 and TRBJ2-5, with D possibly TRBD2 on 6 matching bases. With 8 bases removed from V and 5 bases from J, the gap between germline ends came to 24 bases. Germline V lookup: CDR1 MNHEY, CDR2 SMNVEV (reference sequence). CDR3 length: 16 amino acids. The CDR3 DNA sequence: TGTGCCAGCGATTCACATGGGGCTTCAGGGAGGGAGACCCAGTACTTC. Encoded protein: CASDSHGASGRETQYF.

This clone was seen at least ten times. The V gene is TRBV7-8, the J gene TRBJ2-7; 7 nucleotides agree with TRBD1. The CDR3 is 14 residues long. Trimming removed 2 bases from V and 3 bases from J; junction bases left unmatched: 4. The germline CDR1 and CDR2 sequences are SGHVS and FQNEAQ. CDR3 sequence (DNA): TGTGCCAGCAGCTTACGACAGGGTATCTACGAGCAGTACTTC. This encodes CASSLRQGIYEQYF.

Of note for this clone: Distinct nucleotide sequences in the sample also encode this CDR3. This chain links TRBV29-1 with TRBJ2-5; TRBD1 or TRBD2 may be the D gene (6 bases each). V was pared by 6 bases and J by 5 bases, with 13 bases between. Germline values: CDR1 SQVTM, CDR2 ANQGSEA. This CDR3 region has 12 residues. CDR3 DNA sequence: TGCAGCGTCGCCGGGGGCGGCGAGACCCAGTACTTC. It is translated as CSVAGGGETQYF.

The chain recombines TRBV5-4 with TRBJ1-1; weak D call: TRBD1 (5 bases). The length of the CDR3 is 12 residues. The germline V gene has CDR1 SGHNT and CDR2 YYREEE (reference sequence). Deletions cut 1 base from V and 6 bases from J, with 7 bases between. The CDR3 DNA sequence: TGTGCCAGCAGCTTGTGGGGGGCTGAAGCTTTCTTT. Residues: CASSLWGAEAFF.

The chain carries TRBV30 and TRBJ2-5, with 7 bases matching TRBD2. The CDR3 extends over 15 amino acids. The ends lost 2 bases at V and 2 bases at J; junction bases unmatched: 8. Germline V CDR1 and CDR2: GTSNPN, SVGIG (reference sequence). Written as DNA, the CDR3 is TGTGCCTGGAGTCCTCCACTAGCGTGGCAAGAGACCCAGTACTTC. This sequence encodes CAWSPPLAWQETQYF.

This clone was found once. The J gene is TRBJ1-5, the V gene TRBV30; 7 bases are shared with TRBD1. Germline V gene sequence: CDR1 GTSNPN, CDR2 SVGIG (reference sequence). J gave up 3 bases and V 2 bases, and 10 bases lay outside the gene matches. This CDR3 is 16 amino acids long. The CDR3, as DNA: TGTGCCTGGAGTCCTTGGACAGGATCCTCCAATCAGCCCCAGCATTTT. Translating it yields CAWSPWTGSSNQPQHF.

This clone has a handful of counts. J is TRBJ2-7 and V is TRBV30; no clear D gene. Germline V lookup: CDR1 GTSNPN, CDR2 SVGIG (reference sequence). This CDR3 is built from 11 residues. V was cut by 5 bases and J by 2 bases, with 7 bases left in between. The CDR3 reads CAWGDPYEQYF. As DNA, the CDR3 is TGTGCCTGGGGGGATCCCTACGAGCAGTACTTC.

The gene calls are TRBV14 and TRBJ2-1; 7 bases align to TRBD1. The CDR3 contains 17 residues. Trimming at V came to 0 bases and at J to 4 bases, leaving 9 bases not matched to a gene. Germline V lookup: CDR1 SGHDN, CDR2 FVKESK. The CDR3 reads CASSQEDRSWWYNEQFF. CDR3 coding DNA: TGTGCCAGCAGCCAAGAGGACAGGTCCTGGTGGTACAATGAGCAGTTCTTC.

This clone was recorded only once. The chain has TRBV10-2 and TRBJ1-5; D is possibly TRBD1 (6 bases). V shed 2 bases and J shed 7 bases, with 12 bases lying between them. In germline, CDR1 is WSHSY, CDR2 SAAADI. The CDR3 length is 14 residues. The DNA of the CDR3 is TGCGCCAGCAGTGAGGGTAGGGGGAGGCAGCCCCAGCATTTT. It translates to CASSEGRGRQPQHF.

The chain is built from TRBV18 and TRBJ1-2; D is undetermined. The CDR3 is made up of 13 amino acids. CDR1 is KGHSH, CDR2 LQKENI, per germline. Deletions cut 5 bases from V and 2 bases from J, with 9 bases between. The CDR3 loop is CASSTYGNYGYTF. The CDR3 nucleotides are TGTGCCAGCTCAACCTACGGGAACTATGGCTACACCTTC.

The CDR3 sequence is CASSMGLREGEQFF. The CDR3 DNA reads as TGTGCCAGCAGTATGGGGTTGAGGGAAGGGGAGCAGTTCTTC. The genes are TRBV5-6 and TRBJ2-1, with D tentatively TRBD2 (5 bases). The germline V gene has CDR1 SGHDT and CDR2 YYEEEE. Deletions cut 5 bases from V and 10 bases from J, with 19 bases between. The CDR3 has 14 residues.

The V call is TRBV5-1, the J call TRBJ2-7; D is unclear. This CDR3 has 12 amino acids. Germline V CDR1 and CDR2: SGHRS, YFSETQ. The ends were cut back, 3 bases at V and 3 bases at J, with 7 bases in the middle. For the CDR3, the DNA is TGCGCCAGCAGCTCGACAATCTACGAGCAGTACTTC. Protein product: CASSSTIYEQYF.

About this clone itself: The identical CDR3 is also encoded by other nucleotide sequences in the sample. The rearrangement uses TRBV7-2 and TRBJ1-6; 10 bases match TRBD1. CDR1 and CDR2 from the germline V gene are SGHTA and FQGNSA. The V and J ends lost 2 bases and 10 bases, in that order; junction bases with no gene match: 2. The CDR3 is 14 amino acids. This CDR3 reads CASSLRDRGSPLHF. CDR3 nucleotides: TGTGCCAGCAGCTTAAGGGACAGGGGATCACCCCTCCACTTT.